The T cell receptor beta chain described here comes from a study of breast tumors, draining lymph nodes, adjacent tissues. Study-wide findings and caveats: Findings are consistent with lymph node origin and intratumoral expansion of most tumor T cells. Tumor and nontumor repertoires were significantly more similar in luminal-like than in basal-like breast cancer. Tumor T cell lymph node origin was a supported hypothesis, not proven. Tumor TCR diversity was below lymph nodes but above nontumor tissue.

CDR1 and CDR2 from the germline V gene are MNHNS and SASEGT. The V end was cut by 3 bases, the J end by 10 bases, with 10 bases between. This CDR3 spans 13 amino acids. Via MiXCR, TCRdb re-called the multiplex PCR reads, giving one row per CDR3 protein. The repertoire holds 150,000 to 200,000 distinct CDR3 sequences, with 33% as singletons. This clonotype showed up just once. The target antigen is unknown. This may be a read error: a much more frequent sequence differs by one nucleotide. The CDR3 ends on some other residue instead of the conserved phenylalanine or tryptophan, so this is likely a read error. Samples came from axillary lymph nodes draining the breast cancer.

The source of this sequence is a female donor with breast cancer. Some clones in this sample may be carry-over from other donors' samples. This chain uses TRBV6-1 with TRBJ1-6, with D maybe TRBD1 (5 bases). The sequenced sample consisted of axillary lymph node tissue. In nucleotides, the CDR3 is TGTGCCAGCAGTGACCGCAAGGGGTCACCCCTCCACCTT. It translates to CASSDRKGSPLHL.